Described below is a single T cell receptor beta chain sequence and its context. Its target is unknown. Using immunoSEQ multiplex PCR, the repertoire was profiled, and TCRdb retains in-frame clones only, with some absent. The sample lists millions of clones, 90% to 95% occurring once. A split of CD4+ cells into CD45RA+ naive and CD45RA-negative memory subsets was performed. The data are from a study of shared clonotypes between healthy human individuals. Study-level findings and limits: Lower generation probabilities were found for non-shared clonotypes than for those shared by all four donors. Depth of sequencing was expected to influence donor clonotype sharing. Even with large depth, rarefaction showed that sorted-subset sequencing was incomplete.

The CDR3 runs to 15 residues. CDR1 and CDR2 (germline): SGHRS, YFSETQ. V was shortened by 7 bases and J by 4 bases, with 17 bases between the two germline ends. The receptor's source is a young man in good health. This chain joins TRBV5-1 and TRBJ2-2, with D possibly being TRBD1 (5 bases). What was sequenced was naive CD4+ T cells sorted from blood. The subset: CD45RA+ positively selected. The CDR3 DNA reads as TGCGCCAGCCACCCACAGGTCGTAACCACCGGGGAGCTGTTTTTT. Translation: CASHPQVVTTGELFF.